This entry lists 3 T cell receptor beta chains sequenced from one sample in a study of T cell repertoires in cytomegalovirus infection. Each CDR3 protein gets one entry after TCRdb re-called the reads with MiXCR. Of approximately 910,000 distinct CDR3 sequences detected, roughly 31% appear once; the ten largest clones hold 13%. These receptors have no identified antigens. The sequencing used cultured CD8+ T cells from PBMCs, collected from culture after CMV antigen stimulation. The receptors stem from a human donor in good health (CMV status not recorded). Some clones in this sample may be carry-over from other donors' samples.

This clonotype occurred many times. The chain recombines TRBV4-3 with TRBJ2-1; D is perhaps TRBD1 or TRBD2 (5 bases each). Germline CDR1 is LGHNA and CDR2 is YSLEER. V lost 0 bases and J lost 4, with 16 bases in between. This CDR3 spans 17 amino acids. The CDR3 bases are TGCGCCAGCAGCCAAGAGGGATGGGACCCAGCATACAATGAGCAGTTCTTC. Encoded protein: CASSQEGWDPAYNEQFF.

The sample holds many counts of this clonotype. The chain uses TRBV4-1 and TRBJ2-3; 8 nucleotides agree with TRBD2. The length of the CDR3 is 15 residues. Germline CDR1 and CDR2: MGHRA and YSYEKL. The junction had 4 bases not matched to a gene; V was cut back by 3 bases and J by 2 bases. CDR3 nucleotide sequence: TGCGCCAGCAGCCAGAGCGGGGGTACCACAGATACGCAGTATTTT. Its protein is CASSQSGGTTDTQYF.

This clonotype turned up a few times. The rearrangement links TRBV6-5 to TRBJ2-5; D remains ambiguous. The CDR3 totals 13 residues. Germline-derived CDR1 and CDR2 are MNHEY and SVGAGI. Deletions cut 2 bases from V and 5 bases from J, with 9 bases between. The CDR3 nucleotides are TGTGCCAGCAGTTACCAGGCTTTCGAGACCCAGTACTTC. As protein: CASSYQAFETQYF.